This is a list of T cell receptor beta chains from one sample in a study of post-analysis software for immune sequencing data. TCRdb fed the PCR reads into MiXCR, producing one record per CDR3 protein. Counted here are approximately 180,000 distinct CDR3 sequences, roughly 30% occurring once; the ten biggest clones make up over 1.2%. Sequencing used blood. Source of these receptors: a girl aged 10-17 years with multiple sclerosis. Each CDR3 is given with its conserved first and last residue. The D gene is left open where the match is weak. Size is omitted from some rows. Given values are once, few, many or a class for expanded clones.

V gene: TRBV27
J gene: TRBJ2-1
clone size: NA
D gene: TRBD2
CDR3 protein: CASSFQMASGTNNEQFF
CDR3 DNA: TGTGCCAGCAGTTTCCAAATGGCTAGCGGGACCAACAATGAGCAGTTCTTC

V gene: TRBV2
J gene: TRBJ1-2
clone size: NA
D gene: NA
CDR3 protein: CASSAAANYGYTF
CDR3 DNA: TGTGCCAGCAGTGCGGCTGCAAACTATGGCTACACCTTC

V gene: TRBV10-2
J gene: TRBJ1-3
clone size: few
D gene: NA
CDR3 protein: CASSESGSLANTIYF
CDR3 DNA: TGCGCCAGCAGTGAAAGCGGGTCTCTGGCAAACACCATATATTTT

V gene: TRBV3-1
J gene: TRBJ2-7
clone size: NA
D gene: NA
CDR3 protein: CASSQEMESYEQYF
CDR3 DNA: TGTGCCAGCAGCCAAGAAATGGAGTCCTACGAGCAGTACTTC

V gene: TRBV24-1
J gene: TRBJ2-1
clone size: few
D gene: TRBD1
CDR3 protein: CATSDLAGTGEYNEQFF
CDR3 DNA: TGTGCCACCAGTGATTTAGCCGGGACAGGGGAATACAATGAGCAGTTCTTC

V gene: TRBV5-1
J gene: TRBJ1-1
clone size: NA
D gene: NA
CDR3 protein: CASSDQGPSNTEAFF
CDR3 DNA: TGCGCCAGCAGCGATCAAGGTCCCTCGAACACTGAAGCTTTCTTT

V gene: TRBV4-1
J gene: TRBJ2-1
clone size: many
D gene: TRBD2
CDR3 protein: CASSQDPSAGGFSEQFF
CDR3 DNA: TGCGCCAGCAGCCAAGATCCTTCGGCGGGAGGATTCAGTGAGCAGTTCTTC

V gene: TRBV11-2
J gene: TRBJ2-5
clone size: NA
D gene: TRBD2
CDR3 protein: CASNLGLAGVGETQYF
CDR3 DNA: TGTGCCAGCAACTTAGGACTAGCGGGAGTGGGGGAGACCCAGTACTTC

V gene: TRBV7-9
J gene: TRBJ2-5
clone size: NA
D gene: NA
CDR3 protein: CASETGQETQYF
CDR3 DNA: TGTGCCAGTGAGACAGGCCAAGAGACCCAGTACTTC

V gene: TRBV21-1
J gene: TRBJ2-1
clone size: many
D gene: NA
CDR3 protein: CAGRGPPEDEQFF
CDR3 DNA: TGTGCGGGCCGAGGTCCCCCAGAGGATGAGCAGTTCTTC

V gene: TRBV15
J gene: TRBJ1-2
clone size: NA
D gene: NA
CDR3 protein: CATSRGGGLLGDYTF
CDR3 DNA: TGTGCCACCAGCAGAGGGGGGGGGCTGTTGGGTGACTACACCTTC

V gene: TRBV28
J gene: TRBJ2-7
clone size: NA
D gene: NA
CDR3 protein: CASSRGRDFPSYEQYF
CDR3 DNA: TGTGCCAGCAGTCGGGGCCGGGACTTTCCTTCCTACGAGCAGTACTTC

V gene: TRBV18
J gene: TRBJ1-2
clone size: few
D gene: NA
CDR3 protein: CASSPDTYGYTF
CDR3 DNA: TGTGCCAGCTCACCCGACACATACGGCTACACCTTC

V gene: TRBV6-5
J gene: TRBJ1-2
clone size: NA
D gene: NA
CDR3 protein: CASREQGSNYGYTF
CDR3 DNA: TGTGCCAGCAGGGAACAGGGTTCGAACTATGGCTACACCTTC

V gene: TRBV10-2
J gene: TRBJ2-4
clone size: NA
D gene: NA
CDR3 protein: CASSESAARGNIQYF
CDR3 DNA: TGCGCCAGCAGTGAGTCGGCAGCCCGGGGCAACATTCAGTACTTC

V gene: TRBV9
J gene: TRBJ2-1
clone size: many
D gene: TRBD2
CDR3 protein: CASSLAVYNEQFF
CDR3 DNA: TGTGCCAGCAGCCTAGCGGTATACAATGAGCAGTTCTTC

V gene: TRBV18
J gene: TRBJ2-3
clone size: NA
D gene: NA
CDR3 protein: CASSNVGGRTDTQYF
CDR3 DNA: TGTGCCAGCTCAAACGTCGGGGGCCGCACAGATACGCAGTATTTT

V gene: TRBV4-1
J gene: TRBJ1-1
clone size: few
D gene: NA
CDR3 protein: CASSQTWSVNTEAFF
CDR3 DNA: TGCGCCAGCAGCCAAACCTGGTCAGTGAACACTGAAGCTTTCTTT

V gene: TRBV18
J gene: TRBJ2-1
clone size: NA
D gene: NA
CDR3 protein: CASSPPGLRRNEQFF
CDR3 DNA: TGTGCCAGCTCACCTCCGGGCCTTCGTCGGAATGAGCAGTTCTTC

V gene: TRBV4-2
J gene: TRBJ2-5
clone size: many
D gene: TRBD2
CDR3 protein: CASSQETSGSETQYF
CDR3 DNA: TGTGCCAGCAGCCAAGAGACTAGCGGGAGTGAGACCCAGTACTTC

V gene: TRBV15
J gene: TRBJ2-1
clone size: once
D gene: TRBD2
CDR3 protein: CATSRELTGGDNEQFF
CDR3 DNA: TGTGCCACCAGCAGAGAACTGACGGGAGGAGACAATGAGCAGTTCTTC

V gene: TRBV11-1
J gene: TRBJ1-6
clone size: NA
D gene: NA
CDR3 protein: CASSLTFIGALHF
CDR3 DNA: TGTGCCAGCAGCTTGACCTTCATCGGGGCCCTCCACTTT

V gene: TRBV25-1
J gene: TRBJ2-1
clone size: few
D gene: NA
CDR3 protein: CASSSNGEQFF
CDR3 DNA: TGTGCCAGCAGTTCGAATGGTGAGCAGTTCTTC

V gene: TRBV4-1
J gene: TRBJ2-5
clone size: many
D gene: TRBD2
CDR3 protein: CASSQEWEAGGPLRTQYF
CDR3 DNA: TGCGCCAGCAGCCAAGAATGGGAAGCGGGAGGGCCCTTGAGGACCCAGTACTTC

V gene: TRBV2
J gene: TRBJ2-3
clone size: NA
D gene: TRBD2
CDR3 protein: CASSAILAGGGAQYF
CDR3 DNA: TGTGCCAGCAGTGCGATACTAGCGGGAGGAGGGGCGCAGTATTTT

V gene: TRBV6-5
J gene: TRBJ1-1
clone size: NA
D gene: NA
CDR3 protein: CASSYDGMNTEAFF
CDR3 DNA: TGTGCCAGCAGTTACGACGGTATGAACACTGAAGCTTTCTTT

V gene: TRBV20-1
J gene: TRBJ2-1
clone size: NA
D gene: NA
CDR3 protein: CSASKEGLNEQFF
CDR3 DNA: TGCAGTGCTAGCAAGGAGGGCCTTAATGAGCAGTTCTTC

V gene: TRBV29-1
J gene: TRBJ2-1
clone size: many
D gene: NA
CDR3 protein: CSVEKGFGYYNEQFF
CDR3 DNA: TGCAGCGTTGAGAAAGGTTTCGGCTACTACAATGAGCAGTTCTTC